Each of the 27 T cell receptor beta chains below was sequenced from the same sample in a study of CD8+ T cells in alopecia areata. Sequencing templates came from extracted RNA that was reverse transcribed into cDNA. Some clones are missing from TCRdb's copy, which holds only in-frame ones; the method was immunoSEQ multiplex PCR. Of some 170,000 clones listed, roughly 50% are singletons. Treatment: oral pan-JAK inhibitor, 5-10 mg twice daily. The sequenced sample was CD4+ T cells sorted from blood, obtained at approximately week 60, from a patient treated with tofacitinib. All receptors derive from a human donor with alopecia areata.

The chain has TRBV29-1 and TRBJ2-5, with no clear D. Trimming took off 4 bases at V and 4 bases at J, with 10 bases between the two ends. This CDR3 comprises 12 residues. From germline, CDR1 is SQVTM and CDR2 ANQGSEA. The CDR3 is CSVGVSRETQYF. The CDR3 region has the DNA TGCAGCGTTGGGGTCTCGCGAGAGACCCAGTACTTC.

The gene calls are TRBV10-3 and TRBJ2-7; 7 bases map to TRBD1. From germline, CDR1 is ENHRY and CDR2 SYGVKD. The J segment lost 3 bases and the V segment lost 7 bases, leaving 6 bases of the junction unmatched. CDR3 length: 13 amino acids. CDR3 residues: CAINRDSDYEQYF. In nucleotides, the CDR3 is TGTGCCATCAACCGGGACAGCGACTACGAGCAGTACTTC.

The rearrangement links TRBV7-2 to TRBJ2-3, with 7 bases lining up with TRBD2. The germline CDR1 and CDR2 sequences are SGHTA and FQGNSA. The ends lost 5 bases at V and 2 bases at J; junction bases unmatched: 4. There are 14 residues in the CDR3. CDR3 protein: CASSLTSVTDTQYF. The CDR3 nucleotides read TGTGCCAGCAGCCTTACTAGCGTCACAGATACGCAGTATTTT. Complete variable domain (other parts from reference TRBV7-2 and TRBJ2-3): GAGVSQSPSNKVTEKGKDVELRCDPISGHTALYWYRQSLGQGLEFLIYFQGNSAPDKSGLPSDRFSAERTGGSVSTLTIQRTQQEDSAVYLCASSLTSVTDTQYFGPGTRLTVL.

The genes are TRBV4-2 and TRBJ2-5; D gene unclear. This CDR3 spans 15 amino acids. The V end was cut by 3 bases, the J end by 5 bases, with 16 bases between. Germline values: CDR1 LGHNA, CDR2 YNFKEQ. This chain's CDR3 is CASSQAGRPVETQYF. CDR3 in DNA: TGTGCCAGCAGCCAGGCTGGGCGCCCTGTTGAGACCCAGTACTTC.

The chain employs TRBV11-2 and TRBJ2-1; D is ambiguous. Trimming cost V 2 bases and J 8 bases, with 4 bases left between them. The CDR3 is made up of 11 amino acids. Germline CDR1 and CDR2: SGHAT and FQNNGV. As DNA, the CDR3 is TGTGCCAGCAGCTTACGCGATGAGCAGTTCTTC. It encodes CASSLRDEQFF.

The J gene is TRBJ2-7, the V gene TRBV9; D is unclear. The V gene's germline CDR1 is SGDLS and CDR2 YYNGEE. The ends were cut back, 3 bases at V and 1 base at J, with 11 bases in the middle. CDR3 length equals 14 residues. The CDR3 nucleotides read TGTGCCAGCAGCGCGCGGACGACATCCTACGAGCAGTACTTC. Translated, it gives CASSARTTSYEQYF. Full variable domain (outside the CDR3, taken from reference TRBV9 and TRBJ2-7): DSGVTQTPKHLITATGQRVTLRCSPRSGDLSVYWYQQSLDQGLQFLIQYYNGEERAKGNILERFSAQQFPDLHSELNLSSLELGDSALYFCASSARTTSYEQYFGPGTRLTVT.

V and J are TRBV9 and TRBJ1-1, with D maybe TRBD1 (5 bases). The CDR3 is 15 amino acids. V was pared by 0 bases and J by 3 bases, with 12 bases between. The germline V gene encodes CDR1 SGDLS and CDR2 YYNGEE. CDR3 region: CASSVVAGSDTEAFF. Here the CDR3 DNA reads TGTGCCAGCAGCGTAGTTGCAGGGTCGGACACTGAAGCTTTCTTT. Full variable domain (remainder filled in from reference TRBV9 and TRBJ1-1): DSGVTQTPKHLITATGQRVTLRCSPRSGDLSVYWYQQSLDQGLQFLIQYYNGEERAKGNILERFSAQQFPDLHSELNLSSLELGDSALYFCASSVVAGSDTEAFFGQGTRLTVV.

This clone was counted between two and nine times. CDR3 amino acids: CAWSPVGGPGNHYGYTF. The CDR3 DNA follows: TGTGCCTGGAGCCCCGTTGGGGGGCCGGGTAACCACTATGGCTACACCTTC. This chain uses TRBV30 with TRBJ1-2; tentatively, D is TRBD1 (6 bases). V lost 3 bases, J lost 3 bases, and 23 bases lay in between. The CDR3 covers 17 residues. Germline lookup yields CDR1 GTSNPN and CDR2 SVGIG (reference sequence).

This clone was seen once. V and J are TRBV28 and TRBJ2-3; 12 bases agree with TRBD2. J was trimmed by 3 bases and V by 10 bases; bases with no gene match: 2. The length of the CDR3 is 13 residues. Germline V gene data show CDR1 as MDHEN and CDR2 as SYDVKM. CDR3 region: CANGLAGTDTQYF. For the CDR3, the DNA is TGTGCCAACGGACTAGCGGGGACAGATACGCAGTATTTT.

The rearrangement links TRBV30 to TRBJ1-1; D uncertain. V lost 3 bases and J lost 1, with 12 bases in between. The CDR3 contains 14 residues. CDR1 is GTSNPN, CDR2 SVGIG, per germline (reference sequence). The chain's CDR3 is CAWSAIIGNTEAFF. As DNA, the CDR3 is TGTGCCTGGAGCGCGATTATAGGGAACACTGAAGCTTTCTTT.

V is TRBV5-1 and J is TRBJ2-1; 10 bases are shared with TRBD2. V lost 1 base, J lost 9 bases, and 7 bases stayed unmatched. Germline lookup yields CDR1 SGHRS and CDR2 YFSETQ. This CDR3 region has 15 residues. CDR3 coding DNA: TGCGCCAGCAGCTTGCGACCTAGCGGGGGAGGTGAGCAGTTCTTC. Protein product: CASSLRPSGGGEQFF.

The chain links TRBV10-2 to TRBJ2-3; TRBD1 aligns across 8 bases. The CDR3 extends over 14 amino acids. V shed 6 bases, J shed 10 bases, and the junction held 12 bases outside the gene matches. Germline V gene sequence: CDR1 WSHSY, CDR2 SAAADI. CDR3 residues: CASRRTGPGAAQYF. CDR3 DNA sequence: TGCGCCAGCAGGAGGACAGGGCCAGGGGCCGCGCAGTATTTT.

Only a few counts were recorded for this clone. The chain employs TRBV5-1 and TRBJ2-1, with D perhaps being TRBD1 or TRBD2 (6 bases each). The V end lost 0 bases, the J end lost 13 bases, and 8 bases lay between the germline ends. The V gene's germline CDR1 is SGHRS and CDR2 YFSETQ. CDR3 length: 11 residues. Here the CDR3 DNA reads TGCGCCAGCAGCTTGGAGGGGGGACAGTTCTTC. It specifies CASSLEGGQFF. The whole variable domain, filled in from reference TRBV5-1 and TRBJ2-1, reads KAGVTQTPRYLIKTRGQQVTLSCSPISGHRSVSWYQQTPGQGLQFLFEYFSETQRNKGNFPGRFSGRQFSNSRSEMNVSTLELGDSALYLCASSLEGGQFFGPGTRLTVL.

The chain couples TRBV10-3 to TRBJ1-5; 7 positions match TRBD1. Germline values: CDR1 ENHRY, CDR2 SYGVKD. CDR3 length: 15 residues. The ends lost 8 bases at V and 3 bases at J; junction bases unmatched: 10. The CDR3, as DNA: TGTGCCATCGGATTTCGACAGGGAGACAATCAGCCCCAGCATTTT. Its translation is CAIGFRQGDNQPQHF.

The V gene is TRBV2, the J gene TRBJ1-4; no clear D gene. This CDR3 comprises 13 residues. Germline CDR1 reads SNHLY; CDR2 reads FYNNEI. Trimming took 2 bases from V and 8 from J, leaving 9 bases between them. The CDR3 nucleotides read TGTGCCAGCAGTGAATCGGGGTCCGAAAAACTGTTTTTT. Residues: CASSESGSEKLFF. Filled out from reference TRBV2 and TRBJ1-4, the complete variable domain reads EPEVTQTPSHQVTQMGQEVILRCVPISNHLYFYWYRQILGQKVEFLVSFYNNEISEKSEIFDDQFSVERPDGSNFTLKIRSTKLEDSAMYFCASSESGSEKLFFGSGTQLSVL.

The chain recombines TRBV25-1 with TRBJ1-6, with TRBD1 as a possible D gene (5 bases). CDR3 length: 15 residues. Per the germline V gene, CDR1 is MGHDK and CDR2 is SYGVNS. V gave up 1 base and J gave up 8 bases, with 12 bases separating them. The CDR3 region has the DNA TGTGCCAGCAGTGAATTGAGAATGGGGGATTCACCCCTCCACTTT. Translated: CASSELRMGDSPLHF.

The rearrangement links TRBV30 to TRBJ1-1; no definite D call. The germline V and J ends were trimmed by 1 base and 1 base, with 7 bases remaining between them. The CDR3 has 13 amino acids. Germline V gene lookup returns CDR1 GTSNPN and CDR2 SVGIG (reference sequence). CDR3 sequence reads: CAWSEMKNTEAFF. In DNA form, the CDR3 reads TGTGCCTGGAGTGAGATGAAGAACACTGAAGCTTTCTTT.

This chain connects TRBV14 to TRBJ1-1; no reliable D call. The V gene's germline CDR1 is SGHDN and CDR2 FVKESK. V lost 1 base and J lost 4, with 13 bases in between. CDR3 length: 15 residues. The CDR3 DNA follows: TGTGCCAGCAGCCAAGGAAAGGGATGGGTCACTGAAGCTTTCTTT. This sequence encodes CASSQGKGWVTEAFF.

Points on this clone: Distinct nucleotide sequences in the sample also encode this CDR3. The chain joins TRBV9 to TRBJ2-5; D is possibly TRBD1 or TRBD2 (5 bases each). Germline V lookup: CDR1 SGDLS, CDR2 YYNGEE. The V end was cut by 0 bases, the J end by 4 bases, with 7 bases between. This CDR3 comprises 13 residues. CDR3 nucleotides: TGTGCCAGCAGCGTAGTTGGGGGAGAGACCCAGTACTTC. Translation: CASSVVGGETQYF.

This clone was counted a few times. CDR3 coding DNA: TGCGCTGCAGGGGGGAACCATGGCTACACCTTC. Translating it yields CAAGGNHGYTF. V and J are TRBV23-1 and TRBJ1-2; TRBD1 agrees at 7 bases. TRBV23-1 falls under the ORF class, with uncertain function. CDR3 length: 11 amino acids.

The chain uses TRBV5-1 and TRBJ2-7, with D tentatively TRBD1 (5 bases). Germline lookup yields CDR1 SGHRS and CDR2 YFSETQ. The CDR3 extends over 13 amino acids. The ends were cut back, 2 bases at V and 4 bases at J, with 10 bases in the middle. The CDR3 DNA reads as TGCGCCAGCAGCTTACAGGATTTTTACGAGCAGTACTTC. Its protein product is CASSLQDFYEQYF.

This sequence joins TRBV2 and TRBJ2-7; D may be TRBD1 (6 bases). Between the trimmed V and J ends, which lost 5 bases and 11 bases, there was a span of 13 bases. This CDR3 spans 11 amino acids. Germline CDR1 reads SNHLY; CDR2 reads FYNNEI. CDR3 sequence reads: CASSPDRNKYF. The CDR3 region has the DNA TGTGCCAGCAGTCCCGACAGGAATAAGTACTTC.

CDR3 nucleotide sequence: TGTGCCATCTCTAGCGGCACCGGGGAGCTGTTTTTT. Protein product: CAISSGTGELFF. The chain recombines TRBV10-3 with TRBJ2-2, with 7 bases that match TRBD2. The junction had 1 base not matched to a gene; V was cut back by 8 bases and J by 4 bases. This CDR3 region has 12 residues. Germline CDR1 and CDR2: ENHRY and SYGVKD.

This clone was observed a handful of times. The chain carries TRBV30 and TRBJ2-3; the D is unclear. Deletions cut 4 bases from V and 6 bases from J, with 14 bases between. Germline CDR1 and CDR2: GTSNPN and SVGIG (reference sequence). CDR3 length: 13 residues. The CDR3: CAWIRPVLDTQYF. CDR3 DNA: TGTGCCTGGATAAGGCCGGTGTTGGATACGCAGTATTTT.

Here the CDR3 reads CASSSFQGANEQYF. The CDR3 DNA reads as TGTGCCAGCAGTTCGTTCCAGGGGGCCAACGAGCAGTACTTC. The J gene is TRBJ2-7, the V gene TRBV6-5; 8 bases line up with TRBD1. Germline V gives CDR1 MNHEY, CDR2 SVGAGI. The V gene end was trimmed by 4 bases and the J gene end by 5 bases; junction bases not matched to a gene: 7. This CDR3 is built from 14 residues.

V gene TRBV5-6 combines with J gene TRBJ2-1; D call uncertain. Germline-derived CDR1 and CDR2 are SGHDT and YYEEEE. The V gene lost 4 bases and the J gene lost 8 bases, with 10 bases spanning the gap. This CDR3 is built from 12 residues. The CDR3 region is CASSKYSYEQFF. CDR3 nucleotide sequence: TGTGCCAGCAGCAAGTACTCCTATGAGCAGTTCTTC.

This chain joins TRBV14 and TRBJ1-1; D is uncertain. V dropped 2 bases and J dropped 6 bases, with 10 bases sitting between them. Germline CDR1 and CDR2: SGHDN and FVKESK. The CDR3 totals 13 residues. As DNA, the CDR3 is TGTGCCAGCAGCCAAAGGTCCTCCCCTGAAGCTTTCTTT. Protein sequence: CASSQRSSPEAFF.